What follows are 15 T cell receptor beta chains derived from one specimen sequenced in a study of early T cells in non-severe SARS-CoV-2 infection. MiXCR was run by TCRdb on the 5' RACE reads, yielding one entry per CDR3 protein. Of some 80,000 distinct CDR3 sequences in the sample, 5% were seen once. The source material was whole blood, sampled at baseline. The receptors were sampled from an adult who was a healthcare worker with PCR-confirmed SARS-CoV-2 infection or an uninfected control (not recorded which).

This clonotype was detected many times. This sequence joins TRBV18 and TRBJ1-1; D gene unclear. The V end was cut by 3 bases, the J end by 4 bases, with 15 bases between. Germline lookup yields CDR1 KGHSH and CDR2 LQKENI. The CDR3 consists of 15 residues. The CDR3 sequence is CASSPFKGPGTEAFF. The CDR3 nucleotides are TGTGCCAGCTCACCGTTCAAGGGCCCCGGCACTGAAGCTTTCTTT.

The V and J genes are TRBV2 and TRBJ2-7; D not certain. Germline V gene sequence: CDR1 SNHLY, CDR2 FYNNEI. The germline V and J ends were trimmed by 8 bases and 3 bases, with 8 bases remaining between them. The CDR3 is 11 residues long. The chain's CDR3 is CASDMDYEQYF. DNA of the CDR3: TGTGCCAGCGATATGGACTACGAGCAGTACTTC.

This clonotype has at least ten counts. V and J are TRBV15 and TRBJ1-3; weak D call: TRBD1 (5 bases). Germline V gene data show CDR1 as LNHNV and CDR2 as YYDKDF (reference sequence). The CDR3 consists of 15 residues. The V gene lost 4 bases and the J gene lost 0 bases, with 10 bases spanning the gap. CDR3 protein: CATSMGLSSGNTIYF. CDR3 coding DNA: TGTGCCACCAGCATGGGACTGTCCTCTGGAAACACCATATATTTT.

The V and J genes are TRBV7-8 and TRBJ1-1; D is ambiguous. Between the trimmed V and J ends, which lost 1 base and 1 base, there was a span of 13 bases. Germline values: CDR1 SGHVS, CDR2 FQNEAQ. The CDR3 is made up of 16 amino acids. CDR3 in DNA: TGTGCCAGCAGCTTAGTAAGTGGGTGGGGGAACACTGAAGCTTTCTTT. Encoded protein: CASSLVSGWGNTEAFF.

This clonotype has a count of ten or more. V and J are TRBV10-1 and TRBJ2-7; the match to TRBD1 covers 7 bases. The length of the CDR3 is 14 residues. With 8 bases clipped from V and 2 bases from J, the junction kept 9 bases outside the gene matches. CDR1 is WNHNN, CDR2 SYGVQD, per germline (reference sequence). Written as DNA, the CDR3 is TGCGCCAGCCGACCCTCGGGACAGACCTACGAGCAGTACTTC. It yields the protein CASRPSGQTYEQYF.

This clonotype was detected ten times or more. The J gene is TRBJ2-2, the V gene TRBV12-3 or TRBV12-4; D is possibly TRBD1 (5 bases). Trimming removed 7 bases at V and 2 bases at J, with 14 bases between. The CDR3 extends over 15 amino acids. The CDR3 reads CASIQGVSNTGELFF. The CDR3 region has the DNA TGTGCCAGCATCCAGGGCGTCTCAAACACCGGGGAGCTGTTTTTT.

This chain connects TRBV6-4 to TRBJ1-1; unclear D gene. In germline, CDR1 is MRHNA, CDR2 SNTAGT. V was trimmed by 2 bases and J by 0 bases, leaving 4 bases between them. This CDR3 has 13 residues. The CDR3 sequence: CASSDALNTEAFF. Here the CDR3 DNA reads TGTGCCAGCAGTGACGCGTTGAACACTGAAGCTTTCTTT.

This chain links TRBV5-1 with TRBJ1-1; TRBD1 aligns across 12 bases. CDR3 length equals 16 residues. V gave up 2 bases and J gave up 6 bases; unmatched junction bases: 8. Looked up from germline, CDR1 is SGHRS and CDR2 is YFSETQ. CDR3 amino acids: CASSLNPGQGASEAFF. CDR3 DNA: TGCGCCAGCAGCTTAAACCCGGGACAGGGGGCCTCTGAAGCTTTCTTT.

The sample holds many counts of this clonotype. The chain links TRBV4-2 to TRBJ2-7, with 9 bases that match TRBD2. This CDR3 comprises 16 residues. V was clipped by 1 base and J by 3 bases; unmatched bases: 7. Germline V gives CDR1 LGHNA, CDR2 YNFKEQ. For the CDR3, the DNA is TGTGCCAGCAGCCAAGTCAGGACTAGCGCACGCTACGAGCAGTACTTC. It is translated as CASSQVRTSARYEQYF.

This clonotype was counted ten times or more. The chain combines TRBV7-6 with TRBJ2-7; D gene uncertain. The V gene lost 5 bases and the J gene lost 2 bases, with 13 bases spanning the gap. CDR3 length equals 14 residues. Germline values: CDR1 SGHVS, CDR2 FNYEAQ. DNA of the CDR3: TGTGCCAGCAGCCCCCGAGCCCATCCCTACGAGCAGTACTTC. This sequence encodes CASSPRAHPYEQYF.

Many counts were recorded for this clonotype. The gene calls are TRBV30 and TRBJ1-5; a possible D gene is TRBD1 (6 bases). V lost 2 bases, J lost 0 bases, and 17 bases lay in between. The CDR3 is 17 amino acids. The germline gives CDR1 GTSNPN, CDR2 SVGIG (reference sequence). This chain's CDR3 is CAWSPARGQYSNQPQHF. For the CDR3, the DNA is TGTGCCTGGAGTCCCGCCCGGGGACAATATAGCAATCAGCCCCAGCATTTT.

This clonotype turned up a few times. V is TRBV4-1 and J is TRBJ2-1, with TRBD2 matching 8 bases. Germline loops: CDR1 MGHRA, CDR2 YSYEKL. V shed 1 base and J 7 bases; nucleotides not matched to a gene: 6. CDR3 length: 15 residues. CDR3 nucleotide sequence: TGCGCCAGCAGCCAAGCGGGACTAGGGGTAAATGAGCAGTTCTTC. It yields the protein CASSQAGLGVNEQFF.

The genes are TRBV20-1 and TRBJ2-7, with D perhaps TRBD1 (5 bases). Germline V gene sequence: CDR1 DFQATT, CDR2 SNEGSKA (reference sequence). With 0 bases removed from V and 6 bases from J, the gap between germline ends came to 18 bases. The CDR3 covers 15 residues. The CDR3 loop is CSARDILWVGAEQYF. The CDR3 DNA sequence: TGCAGTGCTAGAGATATTCTTTGGGTAGGGGCCGAGCAGTACTTC.

This clonotype was picked up many times. The chain links TRBV6-2 or TRBV6-3 to TRBJ2-7; the D gene is possibly TRBD1 (5 bases). Trimming took 6 bases from V and 2 from J, leaving 8 bases between them. Germline lookup yields CDR1 MNHEY and CDR2 SVGEGT. CDR3 length: 12 amino acids. This chain's CDR3 is CASSQTAYEQYF. DNA for the CDR3: TGTGCCAGCAGCCAGACAGCCTACGAGCAGTACTTC.

Many counts were recorded for this clonotype. This chain joins TRBV7-8 and TRBJ2-2; 7 bases agree with TRBD1. V lost 2 bases, J lost 6 bases, and 9 bases stayed unmatched. The CDR3 is 16 residues long. The germline gives CDR1 SGHVS, CDR2 FQNEAQ. The CDR3 loop is CASSLKGGRMAGELFF. The CDR3 bases are TGTGCCAGCAGCTTAAAAGGGGGCCGGATGGCCGGGGAGCTGTTTTTT.